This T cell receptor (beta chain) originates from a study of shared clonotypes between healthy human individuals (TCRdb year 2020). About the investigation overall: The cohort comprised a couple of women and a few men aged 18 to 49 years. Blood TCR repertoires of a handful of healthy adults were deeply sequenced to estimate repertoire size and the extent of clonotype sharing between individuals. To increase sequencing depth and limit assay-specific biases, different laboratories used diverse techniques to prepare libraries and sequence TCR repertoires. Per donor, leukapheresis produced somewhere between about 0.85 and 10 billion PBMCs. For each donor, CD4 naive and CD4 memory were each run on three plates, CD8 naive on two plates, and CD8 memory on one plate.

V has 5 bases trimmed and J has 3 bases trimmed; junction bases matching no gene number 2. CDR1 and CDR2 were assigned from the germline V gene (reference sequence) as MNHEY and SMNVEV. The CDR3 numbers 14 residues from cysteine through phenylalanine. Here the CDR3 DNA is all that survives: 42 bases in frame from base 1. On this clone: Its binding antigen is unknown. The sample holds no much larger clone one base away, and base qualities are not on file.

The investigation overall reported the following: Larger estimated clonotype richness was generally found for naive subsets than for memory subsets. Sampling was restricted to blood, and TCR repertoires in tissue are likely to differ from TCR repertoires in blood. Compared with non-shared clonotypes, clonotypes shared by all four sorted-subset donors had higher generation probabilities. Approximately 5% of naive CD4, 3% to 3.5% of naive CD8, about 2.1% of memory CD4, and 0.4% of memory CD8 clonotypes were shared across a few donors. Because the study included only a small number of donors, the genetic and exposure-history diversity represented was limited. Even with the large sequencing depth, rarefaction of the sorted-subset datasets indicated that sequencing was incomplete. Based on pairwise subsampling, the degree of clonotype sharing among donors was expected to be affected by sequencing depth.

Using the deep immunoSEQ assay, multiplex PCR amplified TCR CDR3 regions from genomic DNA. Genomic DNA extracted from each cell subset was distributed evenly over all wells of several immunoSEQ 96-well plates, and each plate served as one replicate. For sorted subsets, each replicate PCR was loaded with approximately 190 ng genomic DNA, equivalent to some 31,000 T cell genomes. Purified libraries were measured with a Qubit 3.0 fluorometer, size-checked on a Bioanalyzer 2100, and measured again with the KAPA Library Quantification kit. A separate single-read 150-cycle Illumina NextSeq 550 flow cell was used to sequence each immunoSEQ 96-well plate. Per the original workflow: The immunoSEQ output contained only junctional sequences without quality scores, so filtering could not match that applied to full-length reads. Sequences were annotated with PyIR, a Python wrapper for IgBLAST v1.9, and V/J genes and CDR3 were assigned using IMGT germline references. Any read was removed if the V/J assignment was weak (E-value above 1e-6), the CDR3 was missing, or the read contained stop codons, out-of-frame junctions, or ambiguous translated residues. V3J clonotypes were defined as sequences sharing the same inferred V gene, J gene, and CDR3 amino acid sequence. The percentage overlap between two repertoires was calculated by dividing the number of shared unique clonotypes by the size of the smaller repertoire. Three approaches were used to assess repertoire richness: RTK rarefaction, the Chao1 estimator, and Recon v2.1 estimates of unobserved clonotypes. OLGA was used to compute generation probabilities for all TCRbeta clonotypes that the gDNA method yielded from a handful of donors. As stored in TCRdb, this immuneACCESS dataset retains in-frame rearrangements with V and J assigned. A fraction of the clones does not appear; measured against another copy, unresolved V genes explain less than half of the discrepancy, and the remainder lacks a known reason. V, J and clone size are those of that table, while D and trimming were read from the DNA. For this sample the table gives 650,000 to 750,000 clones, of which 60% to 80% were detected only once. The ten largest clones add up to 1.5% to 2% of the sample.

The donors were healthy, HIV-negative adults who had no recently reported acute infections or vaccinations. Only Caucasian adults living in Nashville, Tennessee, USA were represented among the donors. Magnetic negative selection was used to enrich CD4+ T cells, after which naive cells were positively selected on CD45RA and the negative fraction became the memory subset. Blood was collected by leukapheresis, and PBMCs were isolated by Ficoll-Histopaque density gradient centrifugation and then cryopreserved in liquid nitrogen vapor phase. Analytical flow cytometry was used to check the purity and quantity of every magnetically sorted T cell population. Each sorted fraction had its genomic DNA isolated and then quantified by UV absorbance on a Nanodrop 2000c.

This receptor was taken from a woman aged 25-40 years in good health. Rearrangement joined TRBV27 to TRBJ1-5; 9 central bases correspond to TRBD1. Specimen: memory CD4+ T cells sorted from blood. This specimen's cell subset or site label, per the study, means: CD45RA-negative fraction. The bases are TGTGCCAGCAGTACAGGGGGCAACAATCAGCCCCAGCATTTT. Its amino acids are CASSTGGNNQPQHF.